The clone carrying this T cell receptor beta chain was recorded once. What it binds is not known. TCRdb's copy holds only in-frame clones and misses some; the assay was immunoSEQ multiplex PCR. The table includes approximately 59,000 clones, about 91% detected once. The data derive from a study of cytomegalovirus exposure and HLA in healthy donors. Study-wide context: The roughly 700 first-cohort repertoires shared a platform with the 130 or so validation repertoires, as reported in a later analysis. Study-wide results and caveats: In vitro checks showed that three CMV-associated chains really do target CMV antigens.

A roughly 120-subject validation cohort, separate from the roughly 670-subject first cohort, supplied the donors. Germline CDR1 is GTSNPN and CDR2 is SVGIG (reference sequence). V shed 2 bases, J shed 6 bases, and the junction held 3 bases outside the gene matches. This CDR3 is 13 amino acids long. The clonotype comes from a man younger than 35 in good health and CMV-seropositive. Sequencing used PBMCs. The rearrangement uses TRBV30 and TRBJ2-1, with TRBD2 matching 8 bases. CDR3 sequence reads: CAWSSSGGNEQFF. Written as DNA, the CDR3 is TGTGCCTGGAGTTCAAGCGGGGGCAATGAGCAGTTCTTC.